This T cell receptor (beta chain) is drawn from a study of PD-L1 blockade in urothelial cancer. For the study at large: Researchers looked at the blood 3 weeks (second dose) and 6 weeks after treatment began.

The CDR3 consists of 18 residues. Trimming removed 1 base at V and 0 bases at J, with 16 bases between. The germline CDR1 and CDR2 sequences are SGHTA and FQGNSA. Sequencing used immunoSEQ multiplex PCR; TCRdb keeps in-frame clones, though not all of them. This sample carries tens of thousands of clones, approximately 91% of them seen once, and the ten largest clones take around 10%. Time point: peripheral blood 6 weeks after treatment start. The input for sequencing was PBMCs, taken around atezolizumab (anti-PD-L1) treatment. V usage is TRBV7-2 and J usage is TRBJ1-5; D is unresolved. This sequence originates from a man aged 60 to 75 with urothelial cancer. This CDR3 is CASSLEARFRHSNQPQHF. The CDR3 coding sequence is TGTGCCAGCAGCTTAGAGGCTAGGTTCCGCCATAGCAATCAGCCCCAGCATTTT.